These 5 T cell receptor beta chains share one sample of origin, sequenced in a study of shared clonotypes between healthy human individuals. Libraries were prepared by immunoSEQ multiplex PCR; TCRdb keeps only in-frame clonotypes and omits some of them. There are about 180,000 clones in the sample; 90% to 95% occur only once, and around 0.067% lies in the top ten. Source material: naive CD4+ T cells sorted from blood. Stated subset: CD45RA+ positively selected. The receptors were sampled from a woman aged 30 to 39 in good health.

The chain employs TRBV5-4 and TRBJ2-3, with D possibly called TRBD1 or TRBD2 (6 bases each). The CDR3 is 15 residues long. Deletions cut 4 bases from V and 6 bases from J, with 18 bases between. CDR1 is SGHNT and CDR2 is YYREEE in the germline V gene (reference sequence). The CDR3 loop is CASSPQGRILDTQYF. In nucleotides, the CDR3 is TGTGCCAGCAGCCCGCAGGGGAGGATCCTCGATACGCAGTATTTT.

V is TRBV15 and J is TRBJ2-1; 7 positions match TRBD2. The length of the CDR3 is 18 residues. Germline CDR1 and CDR2: LNHNV and YYDKDF (reference sequence). The ends lost 0 bases at V and 0 bases at J; junction bases unmatched: 8. CDR3 region: CATSRDVGGRSSYNEQFF. The CDR3 DNA is TGTGCCACCAGCAGAGATGTGGGAGGGAGGAGCTCCTACAATGAGCAGTTCTTC. Full variable domain (remainder filled in from reference TRBV15 and TRBJ2-1): DAMVIQNPRYQVTQFGKPVTLSCSQTLNHNVMYWYQQKSSQAPKLLFHYYDKDFNNEADTPDNFQSRRPNTSFCFLDIRSPGLGDTAMYLCATSRDVGGRSSYNEQFFGPGTRLTVL.

Written as DNA, the CDR3 is TGTGCCAGCAGTGCACACTCTTCGGGAGCCCACTACGAGCAGTACTTC. It yields the protein CASSAHSSGAHYEQYF. V is TRBV25-1 and J is TRBJ2-7; D possibly corresponds to TRBD2 (6 bases). V lost 4 bases, J lost 3 bases, and 19 bases lay in between. Per germline, CDR1 MGHDK and CDR2 SYGVNS. CDR3 length equals 16 residues.

The J gene is TRBJ2-5, the V gene TRBV6-1, with 10 bases lining up with TRBD2. This CDR3 region has 15 residues. The J segment lost 11 bases and the V segment lost 3 bases, leaving 12 bases of the junction unmatched. Germline assignment: CDR1 MNHNS and CDR2 SASEGT. The CDR3 DNA is TGTGCCAGCAGTGAGGCGTCTAGCGGGAGTCGGGAGCAGTACTTC. Protein sequence: CASSEASSGSREQYF.

The chain links TRBV28 to TRBJ2-5; D remains ambiguous. CDR1 and CDR2 (germline): MDHEN, SYDVKM. V was pared by 3 bases and J by 12 bases, with 11 bases between. This CDR3 is 11 amino acids long. As DNA, the CDR3 is TGTGCCAGCAGTTTTGGAGCGTCGGAGTACTTC. Its protein product is CASSFGASEYF.